This T cell receptor beta chain was identified in a study of cytomegalovirus exposure and HLA in healthy donors. The sample holds one count of this clone. The PCR made use of 60 Vbeta and 13 Jbeta primers. Generated by immunoSEQ multiplex PCR, the TCRdb table keeps only in-frame clones and is missing some. The top ten hold nearly 6% of the sample, which has about 60,000 clones, approximately 80% seen once. Germline assignment: CDR1 MNHEY and CDR2 SVGAGI. The CDR3 sequence is 16 residues long. V was trimmed by 0 bases and J by 2 bases, leaving 14 bases between them. Sequencing was carried out using PBMCs. This clonotype originated in a male donor in good health and CMV-seronegative. The V call is TRBV6-5, the J call TRBJ2-7; tentatively, D is TRBD1 (5 bases). The CDR3 spells CASSYSISAGPYEQYF. The CDR3 coding sequence is TGTGCCAGCAGTTACTCGATTTCGGCAGGGCCCTACGAGCAGTACTTC.